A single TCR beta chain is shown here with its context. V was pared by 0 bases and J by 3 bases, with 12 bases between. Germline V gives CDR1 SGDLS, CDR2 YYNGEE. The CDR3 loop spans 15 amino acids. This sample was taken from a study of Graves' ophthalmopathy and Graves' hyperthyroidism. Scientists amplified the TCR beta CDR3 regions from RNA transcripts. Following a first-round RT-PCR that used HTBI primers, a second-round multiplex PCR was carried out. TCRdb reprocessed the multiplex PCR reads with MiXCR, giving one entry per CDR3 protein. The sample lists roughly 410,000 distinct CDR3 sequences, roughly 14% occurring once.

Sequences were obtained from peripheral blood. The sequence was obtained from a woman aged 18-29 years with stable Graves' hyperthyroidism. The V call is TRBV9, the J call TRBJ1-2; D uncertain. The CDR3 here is CASSVAAAGDYGYTF. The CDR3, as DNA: TGTGCCAGCAGCGTAGCTGCGGCCGGAGACTATGGCTACACCTTC.